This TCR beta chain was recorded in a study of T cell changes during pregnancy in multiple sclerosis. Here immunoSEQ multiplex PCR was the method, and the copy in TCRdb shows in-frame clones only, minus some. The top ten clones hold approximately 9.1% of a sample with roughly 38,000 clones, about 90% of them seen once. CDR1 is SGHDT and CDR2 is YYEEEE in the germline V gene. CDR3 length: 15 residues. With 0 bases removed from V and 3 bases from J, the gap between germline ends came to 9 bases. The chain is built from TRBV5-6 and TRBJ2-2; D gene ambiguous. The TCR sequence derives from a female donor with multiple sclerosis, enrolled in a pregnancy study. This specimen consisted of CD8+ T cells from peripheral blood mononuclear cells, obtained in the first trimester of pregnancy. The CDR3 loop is CASSLGQEYTGELFF. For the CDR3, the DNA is TGTGCCAGCAGCTTGGGCCAGGAATACACCGGGGAGCTGTTTTTT.